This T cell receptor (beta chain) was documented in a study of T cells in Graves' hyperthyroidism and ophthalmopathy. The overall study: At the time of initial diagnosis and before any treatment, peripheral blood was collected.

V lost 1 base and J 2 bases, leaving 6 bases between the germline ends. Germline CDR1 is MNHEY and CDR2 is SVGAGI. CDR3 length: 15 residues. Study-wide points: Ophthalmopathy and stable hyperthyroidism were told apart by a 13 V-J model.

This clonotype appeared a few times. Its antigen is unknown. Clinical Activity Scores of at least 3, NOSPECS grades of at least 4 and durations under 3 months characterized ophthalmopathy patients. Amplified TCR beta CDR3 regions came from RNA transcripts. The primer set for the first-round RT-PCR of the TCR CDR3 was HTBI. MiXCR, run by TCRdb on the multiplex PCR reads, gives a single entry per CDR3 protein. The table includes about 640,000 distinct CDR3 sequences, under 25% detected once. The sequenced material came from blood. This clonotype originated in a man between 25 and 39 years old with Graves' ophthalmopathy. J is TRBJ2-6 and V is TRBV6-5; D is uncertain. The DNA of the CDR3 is TGTGCCAGCAGTTACTTGGGAACTGGGGCCAACGTCCTGACTTTC. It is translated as CASSYLGTGANVLTF.